This TCR beta chain was obtained from a study of blood T cell repertoires in COVID-19. In the study overall: Sources were T cells, B-cell-depleted T cells, or PBMCs; the material itself was cDNA or gDNA.

V lost 5 bases and J lost 7, with 9 bases in between. Germline V gives CDR1 MDHEN, CDR2 SYDVKM. The CDR3 has 12 residues. Here immunoSEQ multiplex PCR was the method, and the copy in TCRdb shows in-frame clones only, minus some. The sample includes roughly 320,000 clones, 70% to 90% of them seen just once. Participants were aged roughly 18 to 100 years from about two dozen US areas. In Cohort 3, a recovered donor had either two negative PCRs, clearance, or symptom resolution. Sequencing was carried out using PBMCs or T cells enriched from blood (not recorded which). The receptor comes from a young man who had recovered from COVID-19. V and J are TRBV28 and TRBJ1-5; a possible D gene is TRBD1 (6 bases). CDR3 DNA sequence: TGTGCCAGCAGTGCAGGGGACCAGCCCCAGCATTTT. This translates into CASSAGDQPQHF.